This record concerns one T cell receptor beta chain sequence. This entry belongs to a study of blood T cell repertoires in COVID-19. In the study overall: COVID-19 samples from acute and convalescent phases originated in the United States, Italy and Spain. PBMCs, B-cell-depleted T cells, or T cells provided the cDNA or gDNA that made up the material.

The authors' processing: Reference gene primers were amplified, and this amplification served to estimate nucleated cell counts. Assay used: immunoSEQ multiplex PCR; TCRdb lists only in-frame clones, some missing. V, J and clone size were drawn from that table, and D and trimming were deduced from the DNA. The profile shows 150,000 or so clones, 70% to 90% of them singletons. Germline assignment: CDR1 LNHDA and CDR2 SQIVND (reference sequence). This CDR3 region has 14 residues. V was clipped by 10 bases and J by 5 bases, with 15 bases between them. Sequenced material: peripheral blood. The receptor's source is a man in his fifties or sixties with active or convalescent COVID-19. The chain uses TRBV19 and TRBJ1-6; D possibly corresponds to TRBD1 (5 bases). CDR3: CATTGRGDNSPLHF. The CDR3 DNA follows: TGTGCCACTACCGGACGGGGGGATAATTCACCCCTCCACTTT.